Given below is one T cell receptor beta chain in context. There is no known antigen for this receptor. Base qualities are not at hand, and no much larger clone is one base apart. Instrument used: Illumina HiSeq 1500. TCRdb reanalyzed the raw reads on its own, using fastp at Q25 for trimming and MiXCR for clone calling, and kept in-frame beta chains. Merged by CDR3 protein, the rows form single entries marked with the most common genes and DNA. Present in this sample are 900,000 to 950,000 distinct CDR3 sequences, 31% of which were seen just once. Around 15% of the sample is in the top ten clones. This record comes from a study of T cell repertoires in cytomegalovirus infection (dated by TCRdb to between 2018 and 2021). The study in broad terms: Recently identified HLA-C-restricted CMV epitopes, whose presentation resists viral immunomodulation, were targeted by peptide stimulations together with well-studied HLA-B-restricted epitopes. Donor HLA type was relevant to the analysis, as public TCR beta signatures indicated carriage of CMV infection together with the matching HLA type.

Here is what the overall study found, with its caveats: The ex vivo response was dominated by HLA-C-restricted CMV-specific TCR beta clonotypes, which also provided the single most frequent clonotype in two of eight donors. In both this cohort and an independent cohort of 352 donors, the cumulative frequency of public TCR beta family members distinguished carriers of CMV infection plus the relevant HLA type.

The treatment or condition label of this sample denotes: in vitro stimulation with specific CMV peptide epitopes to enrich CMV-specific T cells. Counted from cysteine to valine, this CDR3 has 17 amino acids. CDR3 DNA only is kept here, 51 bases in frame from base 1. After removal of 6 bases from V and 0 bases from J, the junction retains 15 bases not matched to a gene. According to the germline V gene (reference sequence), CDR1 reads SGHKS and CDR2 reads YYEKEE. This chain is built from TRBV5-5 and TRBJ2-7; TRBD1 lines up with 7 middle nucleotides. The sample here was cultured CD8+ T cells from PBMCs, taken from culture after CMV antigen stimulation. This TCR was sampled from a human donor in good health (CMV status not recorded). Some clones in this sample may be carry-over from other donors' samples. The nucleotides are TGTGCCAGCACCCATATGGATCGGGACAGAAGCTCCTACGAGCAGTACGTC. Translated, it gives CASTHMDRDRSSYEQYV.